What follows is one TCR beta chain and its context. The antigen remains unidentified. This sample is part of a study of Tregs in tolerant kidney transplant recipients. Some clones are missing from TCRdb's copy, which holds only in-frame ones; the method was immunoSEQ multiplex PCR. Here the sample spans approximately 16,000 clones, approximately 90% being singletons. With 5 bases removed from V and 4 bases from J, the gap between germline ends came to 9 bases. CDR1 is SGHTA and CDR2 is FQGTGA in the germline V gene. The CDR3 is made up of 13 amino acids. Findings and caveats of the study: Activated donor B cell expansion appeared to reveal the most relevant donor-specific TCRbeta repertoire.

This TCR derives from a human donor in good health. J is TRBJ2-1 and V is TRBV7-3, with TRBD1 as a possible D gene (6 bases). Sequences were obtained from CD8+ T cells from blood. The CDR3 region has the DNA TGTGCCAGCAGCCCGGGACATTACAATGAGCAGTTCTTC. Translating it yields CASSPGHYNEQFF.